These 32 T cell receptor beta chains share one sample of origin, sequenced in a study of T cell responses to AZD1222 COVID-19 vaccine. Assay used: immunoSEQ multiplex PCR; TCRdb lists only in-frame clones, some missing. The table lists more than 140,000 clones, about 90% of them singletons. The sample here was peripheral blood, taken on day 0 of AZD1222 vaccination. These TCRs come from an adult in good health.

The CDR3 sequence: CASSFPGGEQYF. CDR3 nucleotides: TGTGCCAGCAGTTTCCCGGGGGGCGAGCAGTACTTC. V is TRBV27 and J is TRBJ2-7; 7 bases map to TRBD2. The CDR3 extends over 12 amino acids. Trimming removed 3 bases from V and 6 bases from J; junction bases left unmatched: 2. Germline lookup yields CDR1 MNHEY and CDR2 SMNVEV (reference sequence).

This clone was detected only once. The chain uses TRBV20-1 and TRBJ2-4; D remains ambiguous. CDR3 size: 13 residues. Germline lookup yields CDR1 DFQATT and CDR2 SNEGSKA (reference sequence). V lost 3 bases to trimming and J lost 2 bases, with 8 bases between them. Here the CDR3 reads CSASFPPKNIQYF. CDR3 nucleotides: TGCAGTGCTAGTTTCCCCCCCAAAAACATTCAGTACTTC.

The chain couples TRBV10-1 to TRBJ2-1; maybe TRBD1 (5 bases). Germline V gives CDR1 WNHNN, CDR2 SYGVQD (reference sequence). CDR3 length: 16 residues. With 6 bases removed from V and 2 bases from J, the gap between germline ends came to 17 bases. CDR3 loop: CASSPGHTGAYNEQFF. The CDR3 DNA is TGCGCCAGCAGCCCCGGACATACCGGTGCCTACAATGAGCAGTTCTTC.

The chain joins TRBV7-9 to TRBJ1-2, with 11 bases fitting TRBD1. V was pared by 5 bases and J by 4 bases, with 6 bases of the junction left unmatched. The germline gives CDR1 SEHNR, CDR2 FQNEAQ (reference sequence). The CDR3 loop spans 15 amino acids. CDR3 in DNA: TGTGCCAGCAGCGACCGGACAGGGGGCGGCTATGGCTACACCTTC. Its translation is CASSDRTGGGYGYTF.

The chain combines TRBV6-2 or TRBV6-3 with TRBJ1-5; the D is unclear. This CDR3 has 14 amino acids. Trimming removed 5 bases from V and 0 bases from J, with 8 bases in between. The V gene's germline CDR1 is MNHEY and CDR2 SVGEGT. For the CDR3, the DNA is TGTGCCAGCAGTCAGCAGAATAGCAATCAGCCCCAGCATTTT. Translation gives CASSQQNSNQPQHF.

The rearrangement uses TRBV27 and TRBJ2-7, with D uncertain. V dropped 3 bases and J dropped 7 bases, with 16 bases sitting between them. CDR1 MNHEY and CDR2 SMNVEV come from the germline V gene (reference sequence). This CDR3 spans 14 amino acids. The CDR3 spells CASSLVAELGEQYF. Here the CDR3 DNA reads TGTGCCAGCAGTTTGGTGGCAGAGCTCGGGGAGCAGTACTTC.

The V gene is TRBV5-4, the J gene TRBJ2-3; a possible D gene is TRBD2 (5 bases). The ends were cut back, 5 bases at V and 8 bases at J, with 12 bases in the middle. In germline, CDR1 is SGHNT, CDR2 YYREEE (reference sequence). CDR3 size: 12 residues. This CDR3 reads CASSSSGPTQYF. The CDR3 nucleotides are TGTGCCAGCAGTTCAAGCGGTCCTACGCAGTATTTT.

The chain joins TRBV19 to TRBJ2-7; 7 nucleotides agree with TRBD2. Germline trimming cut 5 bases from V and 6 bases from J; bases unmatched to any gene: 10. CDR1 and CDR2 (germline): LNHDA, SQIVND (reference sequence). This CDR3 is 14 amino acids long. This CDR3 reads CASSARGGPFEQYF. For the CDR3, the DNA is TGTGCCAGTAGTGCGCGGGGAGGGCCATTCGAGCAGTACTTC.

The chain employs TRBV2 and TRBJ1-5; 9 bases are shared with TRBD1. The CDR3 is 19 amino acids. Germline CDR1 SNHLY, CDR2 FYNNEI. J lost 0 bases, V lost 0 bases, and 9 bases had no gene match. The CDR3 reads CASSEADRGYDNSNQPQHF. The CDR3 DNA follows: TGTGCCAGCAGTGAAGCGGACAGGGGATACGACAATAGCAATCAGCCCCAGCATTTT.

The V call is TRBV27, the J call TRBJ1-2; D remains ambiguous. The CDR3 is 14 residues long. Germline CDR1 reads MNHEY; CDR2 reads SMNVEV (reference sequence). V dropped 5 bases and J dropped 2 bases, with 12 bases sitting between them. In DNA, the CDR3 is TGTGCCAGCAGTCCCCCGGACTCCAACTATGGCTACACCTTC. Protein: CASSPPDSNYGYTF.

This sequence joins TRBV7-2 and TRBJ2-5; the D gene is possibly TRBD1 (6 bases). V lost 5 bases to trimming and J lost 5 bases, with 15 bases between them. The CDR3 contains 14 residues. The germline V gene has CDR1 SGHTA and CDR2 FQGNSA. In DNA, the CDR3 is TGTGCCAGCAGCCCCTTAGGGGGTGGGGAGACCCAGTACTTC. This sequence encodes CASSPLGGGETQYF.

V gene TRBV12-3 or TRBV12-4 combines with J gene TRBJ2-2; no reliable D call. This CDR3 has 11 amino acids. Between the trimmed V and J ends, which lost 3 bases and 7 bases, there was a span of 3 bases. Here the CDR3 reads CASSFGGELFF. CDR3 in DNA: TGTGCCAGCAGTTTCGGCGGGGAGCTGTTTTTT.

The CDR3 region has the DNA TGTGCCAGCAGTTGGGACAGGGGGAACACCGGGGAGCTGTTTTTT. Amino acid sequence: CASSWDRGNTGELFF. The chain carries TRBV6-5 and TRBJ2-2; 10 nucleotides agree with TRBD1. Looked up from germline, CDR1 is MNHEY and CDR2 is SVGAGI. This CDR3 comprises 15 residues. V lost 4 bases to trimming and J lost 1 base; unmatched junction nucleotides: 0.

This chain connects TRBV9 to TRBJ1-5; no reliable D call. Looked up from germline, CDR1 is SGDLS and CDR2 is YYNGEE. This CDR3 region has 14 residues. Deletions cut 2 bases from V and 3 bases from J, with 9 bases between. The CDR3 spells CASSVGHSNQPQHF. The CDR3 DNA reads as TGTGCCAGCAGCGTTGGGCATTCCAATCAGCCCCAGCATTTT.

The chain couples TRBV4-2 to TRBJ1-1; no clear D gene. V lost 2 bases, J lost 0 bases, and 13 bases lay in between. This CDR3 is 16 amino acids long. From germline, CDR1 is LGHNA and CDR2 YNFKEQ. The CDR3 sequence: CASSQPGGQMNTEAFF. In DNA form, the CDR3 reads TGTGCCAGCAGCCAACCTGGTGGGCAGATGAACACTGAAGCTTTCTTT.

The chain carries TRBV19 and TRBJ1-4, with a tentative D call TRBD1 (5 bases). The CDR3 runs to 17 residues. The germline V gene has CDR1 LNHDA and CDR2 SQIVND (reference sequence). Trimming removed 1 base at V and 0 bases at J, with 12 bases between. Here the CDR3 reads CASSIGWGLATNEKLFF. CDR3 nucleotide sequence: TGTGCCAGTAGTATAGGATGGGGACTCGCAACTAATGAAAAACTGTTTTTT.

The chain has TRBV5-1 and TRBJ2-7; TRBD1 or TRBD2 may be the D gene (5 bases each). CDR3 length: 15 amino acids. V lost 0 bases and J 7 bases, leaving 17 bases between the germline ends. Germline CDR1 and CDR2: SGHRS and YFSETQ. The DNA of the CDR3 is TGCGCCAGCAGCTTGGGCAGTGGGGGATTTTGGGAGCAGTACTTC. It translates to CASSLGSGGFWEQYF.

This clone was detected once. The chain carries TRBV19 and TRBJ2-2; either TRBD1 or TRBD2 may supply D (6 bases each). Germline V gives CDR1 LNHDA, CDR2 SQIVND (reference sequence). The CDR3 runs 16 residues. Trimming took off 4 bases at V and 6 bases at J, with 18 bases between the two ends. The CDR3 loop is CASSKGGPGGPGELFF. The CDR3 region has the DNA TGTGCCAGTAGTAAGGGGGGTCCCGGGGGACCCGGGGAGCTGTTTTTT.

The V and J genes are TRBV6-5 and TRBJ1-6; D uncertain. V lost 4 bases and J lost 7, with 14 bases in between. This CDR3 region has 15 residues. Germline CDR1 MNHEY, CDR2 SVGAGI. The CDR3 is CASSSRAPGNSPLHF. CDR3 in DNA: TGTGCCAGCAGTTCCCGGGCCCCAGGAAATTCACCCCTCCACTTT.

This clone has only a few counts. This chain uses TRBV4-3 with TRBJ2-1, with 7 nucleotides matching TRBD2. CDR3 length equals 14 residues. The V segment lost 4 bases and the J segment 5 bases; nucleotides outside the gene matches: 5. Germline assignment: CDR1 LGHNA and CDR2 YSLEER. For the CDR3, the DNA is TGCGCCAGCAGCCTCGGGACTACTGACAATGAGCAGTTCTTC. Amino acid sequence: CASSLGTTDNEQFF.

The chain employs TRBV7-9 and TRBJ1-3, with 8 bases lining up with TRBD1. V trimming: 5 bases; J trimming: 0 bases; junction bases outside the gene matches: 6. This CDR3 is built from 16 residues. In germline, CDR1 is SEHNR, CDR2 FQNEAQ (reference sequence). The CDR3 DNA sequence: TGTGCCAGCAGCCACTCGGACAGGGCCTCTGGAAACACCATATATTTT. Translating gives CASSHSDRASGNTIYF.

CDR3 bases: TGCGCCAGCAGCTTGGACGCGGAGGTGGGGGAGCTGTTTTTT. Translated: CASSLDAEVGELFF. V is TRBV5-1 and J is TRBJ2-2; perhaps TRBD2 as D (5 bases). Germline loops: CDR1 SGHRS, CDR2 YFSETQ. The ends were cut back, 0 bases at V and 8 bases at J, with 11 bases in the middle. The CDR3 is made up of 14 amino acids.

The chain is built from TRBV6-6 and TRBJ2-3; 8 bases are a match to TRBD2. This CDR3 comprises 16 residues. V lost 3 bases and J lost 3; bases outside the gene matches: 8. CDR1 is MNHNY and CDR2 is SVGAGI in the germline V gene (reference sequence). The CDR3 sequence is CASSYRSGGQTDTQYF. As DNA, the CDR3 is TGTGCCAGCAGTTATCGGTCGGGAGGGCAAACAGATACGCAGTATTTT.

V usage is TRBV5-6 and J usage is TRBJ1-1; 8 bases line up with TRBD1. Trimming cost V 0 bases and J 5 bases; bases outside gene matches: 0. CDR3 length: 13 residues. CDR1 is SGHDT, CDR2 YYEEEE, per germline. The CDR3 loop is CASSLDRGTEAFF. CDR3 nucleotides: TGTGCCAGCAGCTTGGACAGGGGGACTGAAGCTTTCTTT.

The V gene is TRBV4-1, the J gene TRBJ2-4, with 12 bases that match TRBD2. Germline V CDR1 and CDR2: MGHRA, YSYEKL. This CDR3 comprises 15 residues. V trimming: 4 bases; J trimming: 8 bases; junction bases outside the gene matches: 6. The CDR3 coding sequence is TGCGCCAGCAGCCCAGAGGCTAGCGGGAGGGACATTCAGTACTTC. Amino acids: CASSPEASGRDIQYF.

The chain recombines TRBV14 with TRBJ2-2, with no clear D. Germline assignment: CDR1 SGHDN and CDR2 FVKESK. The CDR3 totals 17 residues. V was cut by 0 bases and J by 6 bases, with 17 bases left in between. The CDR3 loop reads CASSQDSPGPAAGELFF. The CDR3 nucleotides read TGTGCCAGCAGCCAAGATAGCCCAGGCCCTGCCGCCGGGGAGCTGTTTTTT.

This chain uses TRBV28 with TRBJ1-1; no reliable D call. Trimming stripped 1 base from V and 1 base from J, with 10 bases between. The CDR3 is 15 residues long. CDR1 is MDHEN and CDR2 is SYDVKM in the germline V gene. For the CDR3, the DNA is TGTGCCAGCAGTTTATACACGACGGCGAACACTGAAGCTTTCTTT. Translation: CASSLYTTANTEAFF.

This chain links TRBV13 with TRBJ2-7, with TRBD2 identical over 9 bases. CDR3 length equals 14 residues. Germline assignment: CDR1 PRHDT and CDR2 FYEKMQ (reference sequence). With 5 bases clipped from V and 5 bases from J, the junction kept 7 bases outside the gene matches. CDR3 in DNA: TGTGCCAGCAGCCTGGGCGGGAGGGTAAACGAGCAGTACTTC. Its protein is CASSLGGRVNEQYF.

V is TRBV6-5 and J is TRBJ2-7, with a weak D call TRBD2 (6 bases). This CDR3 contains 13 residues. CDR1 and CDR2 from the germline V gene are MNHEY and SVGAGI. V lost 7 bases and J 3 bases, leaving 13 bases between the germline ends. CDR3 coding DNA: TGTGCCAGCAATCCGGGACTGGGCTACGAGCAGTACTTC. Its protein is CASNPGLGYEQYF.

CDR3 nucleotides: TGTGCCAGCAGTCCCGGGACTAGCGCATCCCATGAGCAGTTCTTC. As protein: CASSPGTSASHEQFF. The J gene is TRBJ2-1, the V gene TRBV6-2 or TRBV6-3, with 10 bases aligning to TRBD2. CDR1 is MNHEY and CDR2 is SVGEGT in the germline V gene. The CDR3 covers 15 residues. V gave up 5 bases and J gave up 8 bases; unmatched junction bases: 9.

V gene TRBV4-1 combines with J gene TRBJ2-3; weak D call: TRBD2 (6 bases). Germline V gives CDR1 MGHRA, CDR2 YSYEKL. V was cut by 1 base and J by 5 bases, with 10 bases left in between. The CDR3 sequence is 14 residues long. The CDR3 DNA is TGCGCCAGCAGCCAAGCTCGGGGACTAGATACGCAGTATTTT. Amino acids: CASSQARGLDTQYF.

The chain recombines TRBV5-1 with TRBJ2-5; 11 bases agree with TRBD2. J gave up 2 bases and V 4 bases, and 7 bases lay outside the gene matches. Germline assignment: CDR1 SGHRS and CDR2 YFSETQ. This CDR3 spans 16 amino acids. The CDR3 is CASSLPTSGAQETQYF. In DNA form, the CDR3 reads TGCGCCAGCAGCCTCCCGACTAGCGGGGCGCAAGAGACCCAGTACTTC.